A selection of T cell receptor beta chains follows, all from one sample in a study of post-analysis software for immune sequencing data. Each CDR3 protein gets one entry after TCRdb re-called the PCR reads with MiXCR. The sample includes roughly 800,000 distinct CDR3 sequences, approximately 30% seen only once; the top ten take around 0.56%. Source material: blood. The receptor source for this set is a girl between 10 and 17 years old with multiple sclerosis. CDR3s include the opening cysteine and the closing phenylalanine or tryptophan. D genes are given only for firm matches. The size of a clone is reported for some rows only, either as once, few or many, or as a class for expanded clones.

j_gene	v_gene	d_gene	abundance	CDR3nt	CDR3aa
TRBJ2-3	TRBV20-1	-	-	TGCAGTGGTGGCGGGCTAAGCACAGATACGCGGTATTTT	CSGGGLSTDTRYF
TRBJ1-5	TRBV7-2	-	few	TGTGCCAGCAGCTTAGTAATGGGGGGCAATCAGCCCCAGCATTTT	CASSLVMGGNQPQHF
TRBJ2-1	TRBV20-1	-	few	TGCAGTGCTGCCGCCGGCGGGGCAAATGAGCAGTTCTTC	CSAAAGGANEQFF
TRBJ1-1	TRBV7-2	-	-	TGTGCCAGCAGCTTATGGCCAGAGGGTACTGAAGCTTTCTTT	CASSLWPEGTEAFF
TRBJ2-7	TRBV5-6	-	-	TGTGCCAGCAGCTTGACCCCTGCGGCAATCTACGAGCAGTACTTC	CASSLTPAAIYEQYF
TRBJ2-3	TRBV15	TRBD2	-	TGTGCCACCAGCAGAGATTCCCCGGGACTAGTTACGCAGTATTTT	CATSRDSPGLVTQYF
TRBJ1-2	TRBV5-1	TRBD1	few	TGCGCCAGCAGCAACGCAGGGGGCGGGTATGGCTACACCTTC	CASSNAGGGYGYTF
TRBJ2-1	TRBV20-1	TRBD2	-	TGCAGTGGAATTGCGGCTGCGGGGGAAGGCAATGAGCAGTTCTTC	CSGIAAAGEGNEQFF
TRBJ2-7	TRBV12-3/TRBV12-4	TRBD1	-	TGTGCCAGCAGTTTTGGGCAGACAGGGGGCTACTACGAGCAGTACTTC	CASSFGQTGGYYEQYF
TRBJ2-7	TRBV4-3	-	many	TGCGCCAGCAGCCAAATTCCAGGGGCCCCCTACGAGCAGTACTTC	CASSQIPGAPYEQYF
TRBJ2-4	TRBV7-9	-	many	TGTGCCAGCAGCATAACCGGGACGAAAAACATTCAGTACTTC	CASSITGTKNIQYF
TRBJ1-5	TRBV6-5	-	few	TGTGCCAGCAGTTATCGCCGAGGAGGTCAGCCCCAGCATTTT	CASSYRRGGQPQHF
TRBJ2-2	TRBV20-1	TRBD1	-	TGCAGTGCTCGAACAGGGGGGAAGAACACCGGGGAGCTGTTTTTT	CSARTGGKNTGELFF
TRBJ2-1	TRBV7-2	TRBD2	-	TGTGCCAGCAGCTTAGTCGCCGGGGGGACGATTGCCAATGAGCAGTTCTTC	CASSLVAGGTIANEQFF
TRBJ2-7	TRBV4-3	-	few	TGCGCCAGCAGCCAAGACACAGGACGTATGTACGAGCAGTACTTC	CASSQDTGRMYEQYF
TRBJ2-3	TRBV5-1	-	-	TGCGCCAGCAGCTTGGCCGTGGCAGATACGCAGTATTTT	CASSLAVADTQYF
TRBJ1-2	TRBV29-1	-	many	TGCAGCGGGGGAAGGGCAGCTAACTATGGCTACACCTTC	CSGGRAANYGYTF
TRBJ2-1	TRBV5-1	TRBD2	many	TGCGCCAGCAGCCCTGCGGAGCGGGGGGGCCTCGATGAGCAGTTCTTC	CASSPAERGGLDEQFF
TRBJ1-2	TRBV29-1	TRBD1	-	TGCAGCGGGGACAGGGGGTTCGGCGGCTACACCTTC	CSGDRGFGGYTF
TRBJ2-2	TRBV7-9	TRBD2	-	TGTGCCAGCAGCCTAGCGGGGGGCTTCGGGGAGCTGTTTTTT	CASSLAGGFGELFF
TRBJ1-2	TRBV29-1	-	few	TGCAGCGTTGCCGGCGGCGTCTATGGCTACACCTTC	CSVAGGVYGYTF
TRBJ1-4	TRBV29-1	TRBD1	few	TGCAGCGCCTCGACAGGGGGCACAACTAATGAAAAACTGTTTTTT	CSASTGGTTNEKLFF
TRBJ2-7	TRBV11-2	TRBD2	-	TGTGCCAGCAGCTCGGGACTAGCGGTTGCCTACGAGCAGTACTTC	CASSSGLAVAYEQYF
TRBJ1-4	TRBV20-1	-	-	TGCAGTGCCGCCCCCTCCGCGGATGAAAAACTGTTTTTT	CSAAPSADEKLFF
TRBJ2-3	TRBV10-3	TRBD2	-	TGTGCCATCAGTACTAGCGGCGTCAGTACAGATACGCAGTATTTT	CAISTSGVSTDTQYF
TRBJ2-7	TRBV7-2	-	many	TGTGCCAGCAGCTCGGGTCAAAAGGAGAACGAGCAGTACTTC	CASSSGQKENEQYF
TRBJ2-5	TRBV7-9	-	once	TGTGCCAGCAGCTTATTAGAGCAGACCCAGTACTTC	CASSLLEQTQYF
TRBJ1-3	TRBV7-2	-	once	TGTGCCAGCAGCTTAGCGGGGACACTTGGAAACACCAGATATTTT	CASSLAGTLGNTRYF
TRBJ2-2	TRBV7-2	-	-	TGTGCCAGCAGCCCGGTTGGCCGACCACTCAACACCGGGGAGCTGTTTTTT	CASSPVGRPLNTGELFF
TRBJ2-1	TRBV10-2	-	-	TGCGCCAGCAGTGAGTTTGTGGGGAGTGAGCAGTTCTTC	CASSEFVGSEQFF